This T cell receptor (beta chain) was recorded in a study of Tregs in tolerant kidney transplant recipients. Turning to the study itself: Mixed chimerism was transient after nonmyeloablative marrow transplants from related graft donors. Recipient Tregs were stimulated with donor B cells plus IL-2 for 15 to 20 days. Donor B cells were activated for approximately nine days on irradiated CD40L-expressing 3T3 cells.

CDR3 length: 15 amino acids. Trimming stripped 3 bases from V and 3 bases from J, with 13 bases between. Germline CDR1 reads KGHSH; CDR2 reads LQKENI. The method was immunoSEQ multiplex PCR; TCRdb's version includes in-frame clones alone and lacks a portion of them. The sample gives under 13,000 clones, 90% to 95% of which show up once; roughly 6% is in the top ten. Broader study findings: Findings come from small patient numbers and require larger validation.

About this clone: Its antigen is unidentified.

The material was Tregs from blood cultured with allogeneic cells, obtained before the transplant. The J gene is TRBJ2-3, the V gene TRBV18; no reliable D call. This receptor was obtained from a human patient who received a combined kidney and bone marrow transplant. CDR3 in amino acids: CASSPGRPATDTQYF. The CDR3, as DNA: TGTGCCAGCTCACCCGGACGGCCAGCAACAGATACGCAGTATTTT.